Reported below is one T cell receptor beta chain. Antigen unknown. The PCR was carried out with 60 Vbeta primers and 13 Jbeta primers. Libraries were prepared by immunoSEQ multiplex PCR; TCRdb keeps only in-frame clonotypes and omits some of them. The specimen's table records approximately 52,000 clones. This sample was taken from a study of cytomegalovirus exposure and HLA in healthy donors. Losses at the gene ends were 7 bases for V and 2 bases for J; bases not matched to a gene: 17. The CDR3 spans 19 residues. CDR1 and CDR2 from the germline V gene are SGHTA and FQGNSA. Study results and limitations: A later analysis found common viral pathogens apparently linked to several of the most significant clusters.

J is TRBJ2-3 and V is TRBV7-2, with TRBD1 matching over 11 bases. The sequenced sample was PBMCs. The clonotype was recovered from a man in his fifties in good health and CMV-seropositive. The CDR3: CASTLGQGGFNWLTDTQYF. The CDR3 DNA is TGTGCCAGCACCTTGGGACAGGGGGGATTTAATTGGCTCACAGATACGCAGTATTTT. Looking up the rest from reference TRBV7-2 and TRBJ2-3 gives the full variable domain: GAGVSQSPSNKVTEKGKDVELRCDPISGHTALYWYRQSLGQGLEFLIYFQGNSAPDKSGLPSDRFSAERTGGSVSTLTIQRTQQEDSAVYLCASTLGQGGFNWLTDTQYFGPGTRLTVL.